One TCR beta chain is described in this entry. Germline V lookup: CDR1 SNHLY, CDR2 FYNNEI. V was clipped by 6 bases and J by 7 bases; unmatched bases: 15. The CDR3 length is 16 residues. The repertoire was sequenced with immunoSEQ multiplex PCR; TCRdb's copy has only in-frame clones and lacks some. The table lists 100,000 to 150,000 clones, approximately 83% of them singletons. This specimen comes from a study of blood T cell repertoires in COVID-19. The clonotype originates from a man in his sixties with acute or convalescent COVID-19. The chain combines TRBV2 with TRBJ2-7; 10 positions match TRBD2. Specimen: peripheral blood. The CDR3 DNA reads TGTGCCAGCAGGGTAGCGGGGGGCACCTCTTACGTGGAGCAGTACTTC. Amino acid sequence: CASRVAGGTSYVEQYF. The whole variable domain, filled in from reference TRBV2 and TRBJ2-7, reads EPEVTQTPSHQVTQMGQEVILRCVPISNHLYFYWYRQILGQKVEFLVSFYNNEISEKSEIFDDQFSVERPDGSNFTLKIRSTKLEDSAMYFCASRVAGGTSYVEQYFGPGTRLTVT.